This TCR beta chain was sequenced in a study of control samples from healthy donors and cancer patients. Trimming removed 5 bases at V and 2 bases at J, with 13 bases between. Germline V lookup: CDR1 MNHEY, CDR2 SMNVEV (reference sequence). This CDR3 contains 14 residues. This clone was detected only once. TCRdb keeps only in-frame clones here, not all; method: immunoSEQ multiplex PCR. The profile shows roughly 50,000 clones, 95% to 97% of them singletons. What was sequenced was blood. The sequence came from a woman aged 30 to 39 in good health. This rearrangement joins TRBV27 to TRBJ2-7; TRBD1 might be the D (5 bases). The CDR3 DNA reads TGTGCCAGCAGTAAGACAGACTCACCCTACGAGCAGTACTTC. Translation gives CASSKTDSPYEQYF.